These 9 T cell receptor beta chains came from one sample sequenced in a study of post-analysis software for immune sequencing data. The TCR beta cDNA libraries carried unique molecular identifiers. TCRdb independently ran MiXCR on the PCR reads; one entry per CDR3 protein. The sample holds around 150,000 distinct CDR3 sequences, around 34% seen once. The material was blood, obtained after autologous hematopoietic stem cell transplantation. The receptors stem from a girl aged 10 to 17 with multiple sclerosis.

The rearrangement joins TRBV19 to TRBJ2-1; TRBD2 aligns across 8 bases. Germline CDR1 and CDR2: LNHDA and SQIVND (reference sequence). The CDR3 has 16 amino acids. The V and J ends lost 0 bases and 6 bases, in that order; junction bases with no gene match: 7. CDR3 loop: CASSIEPGLVTNEQFF. The CDR3 DNA reads as TGTGCCAGTAGTATAGAACCGGGACTAGTTACCAATGAGCAGTTCTTC.

This chain connects TRBV6-4 to TRBJ2-3; D is unclear. V dropped 6 bases and J dropped 6 bases, with 13 bases sitting between them. This CDR3 region has 13 residues. CDR1 is MRHNA, CDR2 SNTAGT, per germline. The CDR3 protein is CASSSGPWDTQYF. As DNA, the CDR3 is TGTGCCAGCAGCTCCGGACCCTGGGATACGCAGTATTTT.

This clonotype has only a few counts. The chain couples TRBV28 to TRBJ2-4; TRBD1 matches at 11 bases. This CDR3 has 18 residues. Germline CDR1 and CDR2: MDHEN and SYDVKM. V trimming: 1 base; J trimming: 6 bases; junction bases outside the gene matches: 11. In nucleotides, the CDR3 is TGTGCCAGCAGTTTATTGAGGGCCCTGGACAGGGGGCGAAACATTCAGTACTTC. Protein sequence: CASSLLRALDRGRNIQYF.

This clonotype was detected a few times. The rearrangement links TRBV28 to TRBJ2-1; D might be TRBD2 (6 bases). The CDR3 has 16 amino acids. Per germline, CDR1 MDHEN and CDR2 SYDVKM. Trimming removed 5 bases at V and 8 bases at J, with 22 bases between. In DNA, the CDR3 is TGTGCCAGCAGTCCGATCCGACCAGCAGGAGGGGATGAGCAGTTCTTC. It is translated as CASSPIRPAGGDEQFF.

V is TRBV5-1 and J is TRBJ2-3; D might be TRBD1 or TRBD2, each matching 5 bases. Germline-derived CDR1 and CDR2 are SGHRS and YFSETQ. Trimming took off 0 bases at V and 5 bases at J, with 13 bases between the two ends. The CDR3 has 15 residues. The CDR3 region is CASSLERGPGDTQYF. DNA for the CDR3: TGCGCCAGCAGCTTGGAGAGGGGCCCGGGAGATACGCAGTATTTT.

V is TRBV20-1 and J is TRBJ2-7; 8 positions match TRBD1. Germline V CDR1 and CDR2: DFQATT, SNEGSKA (reference sequence). This CDR3 is built from 15 residues. V shed 6 bases and J 2 bases; nucleotides not matched to a gene: 12. The CDR3, as DNA: TGCAGTGCAACATTCCCGGACAGGGTTCCCTACGAGCAGTACTTC. This translates into CSATFPDRVPYEQYF.

V gene TRBV20-1 combines with J gene TRBJ2-5; weak D call: TRBD2 (5 bases). CDR1 and CDR2 (germline): DFQATT, SNEGSKA (reference sequence). V was pared by 0 bases and J by 2 bases, with 13 bases between. This CDR3 is 15 amino acids long. For the CDR3, the DNA is TGCAGTGCTAGAGATGCGGCTAGCACACAAGAGACCCAGTACTTC. Encoded protein: CSARDAASTQETQYF.

In its sample, this clonotype was seen a few times. The rearrangement links TRBV7-3 to TRBJ2-3; D not resolved. The CDR3 runs 14 residues. The germline gives CDR1 SGHTA, CDR2 FQGTGA. Trimming pared 5 bases from V and 4 bases from J, leaving 13 bases between. CDR3 sequence (DNA): TGTGCCAGCAGCCCCTTACCGGTGGCAGATACGCAGTATTTT. It translates to CASSPLPVADTQYF.

The chain combines TRBV27 with TRBJ1-5; 8 nucleotides line up with TRBD1. Germline loops: CDR1 MNHEY, CDR2 SMNVEV (reference sequence). The V gene end was trimmed by 5 bases and the J gene end by 1 base; junction bases not matched to a gene: 4. This CDR3 contains 15 residues. This CDR3 reads CASSPDRVSNQPQHF. CDR3 DNA sequence: TGTGCCAGCAGTCCGGACAGGGTGAGCAATCAGCCCCAGCATTTT.